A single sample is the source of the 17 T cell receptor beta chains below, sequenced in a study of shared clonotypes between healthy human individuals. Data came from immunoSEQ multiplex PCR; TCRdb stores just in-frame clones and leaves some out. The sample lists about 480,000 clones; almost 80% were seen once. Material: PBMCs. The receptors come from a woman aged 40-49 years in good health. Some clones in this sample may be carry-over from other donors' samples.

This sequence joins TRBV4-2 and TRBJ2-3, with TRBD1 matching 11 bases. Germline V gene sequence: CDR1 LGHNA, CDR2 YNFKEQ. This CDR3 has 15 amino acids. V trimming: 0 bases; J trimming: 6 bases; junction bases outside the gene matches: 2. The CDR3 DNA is TGTGCCAGCAGCCAAGATGGGACAGGGGGTGATACGCAGTATTTT. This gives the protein CASSQDGTGGDTQYF.

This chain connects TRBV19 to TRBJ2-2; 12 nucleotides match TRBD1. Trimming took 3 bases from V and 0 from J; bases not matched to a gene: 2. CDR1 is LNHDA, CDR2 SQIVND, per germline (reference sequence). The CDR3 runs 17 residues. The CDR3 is CASSMGQGAANTGELFF. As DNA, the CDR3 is TGTGCCAGTAGTATGGGACAGGGGGCTGCGAACACCGGGGAGCTGTTTTTT.

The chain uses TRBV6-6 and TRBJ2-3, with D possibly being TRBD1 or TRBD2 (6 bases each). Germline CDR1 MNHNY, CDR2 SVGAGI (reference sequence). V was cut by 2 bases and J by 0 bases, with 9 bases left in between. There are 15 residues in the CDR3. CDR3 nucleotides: TGTGCCAGCAGTTACAGAGGGGGGAGCACAGATACGCAGTATTTT. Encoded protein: CASSYRGGSTDTQYF.

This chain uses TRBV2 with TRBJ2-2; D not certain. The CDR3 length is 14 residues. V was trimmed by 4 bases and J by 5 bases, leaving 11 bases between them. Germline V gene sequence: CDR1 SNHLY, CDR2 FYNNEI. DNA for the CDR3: TGTGCCAGCAGTGCGTACACCTATACCGGGGAGCTGTTTTTT. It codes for CASSAYTYTGELFF. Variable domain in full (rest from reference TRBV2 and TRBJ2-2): EPEVTQTPSHQVTQMGQEVILRCVPISNHLYFYWYRQILGQKVEFLVSFYNNEISEKSEIFDDQFSVERPDGSNFTLKIRSTKLEDSAMYFCASSAYTYTGELFFGEGSRLTVL.

The CDR3 DNA is TGTGCCAGCTCACTAAAAGGGGGTTCCTCTGGGGCCAACGTCCTGACTTTC. This gives the protein CASSLKGGSSGANVLTF. The chain has TRBV18 and TRBJ2-6, with D perhaps matching TRBD1 (6 bases). Trimming removed 4 bases from V and 0 bases from J, with 13 bases in between. The CDR3 contains 17 residues. Germline V CDR1 and CDR2: KGHSH, LQKENI.

The CDR3, as DNA: TGTGCCAGCAGCTTATTGACAGGACCCCCAGATACGCAGTATTTT. As protein: CASSLLTGPPDTQYF. The chain joins TRBV7-9 to TRBJ2-3; tentative D call: TRBD1 (6 bases). This CDR3 spans 15 amino acids. Trimming pared 2 bases from V and 4 bases from J, leaving 13 bases between. Germline lookup yields CDR1 SEHNR and CDR2 FQNEAQ (reference sequence).

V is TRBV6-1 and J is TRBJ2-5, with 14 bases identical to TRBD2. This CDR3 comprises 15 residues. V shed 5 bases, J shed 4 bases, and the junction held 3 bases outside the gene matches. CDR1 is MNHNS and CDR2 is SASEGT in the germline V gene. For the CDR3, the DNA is TGTGCCAGCAGTACGGGACTAGCGGGAGCAGAGACCCAGTACTTC. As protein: CASSTGLAGAETQYF.

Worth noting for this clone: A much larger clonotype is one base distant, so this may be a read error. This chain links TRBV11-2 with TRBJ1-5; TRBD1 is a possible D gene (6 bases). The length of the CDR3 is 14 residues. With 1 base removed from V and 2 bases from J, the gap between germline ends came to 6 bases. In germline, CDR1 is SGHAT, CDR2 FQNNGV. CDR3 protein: CASSLAGGNQPQHF. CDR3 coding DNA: TGTGCCAGCAGCTTAGCAGGGGGCAATCAGCCCCAGCATTTT.

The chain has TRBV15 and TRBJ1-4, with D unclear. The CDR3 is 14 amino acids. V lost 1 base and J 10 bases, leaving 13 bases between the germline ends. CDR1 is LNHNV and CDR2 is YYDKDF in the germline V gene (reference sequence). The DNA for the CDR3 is TGTGCCACCAGCAGAGCGACAACGGGGAGAAAACTGTTTTTT. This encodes CATSRATTGRKLFF.

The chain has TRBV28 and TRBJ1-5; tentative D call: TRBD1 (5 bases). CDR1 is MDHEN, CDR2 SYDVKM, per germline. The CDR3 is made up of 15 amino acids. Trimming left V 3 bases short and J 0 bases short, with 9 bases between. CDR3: CASSFPDTSNQPQHF. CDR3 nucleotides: TGTGCCAGCAGTTTCCCGGACACTAGCAATCAGCCCCAGCATTTT.

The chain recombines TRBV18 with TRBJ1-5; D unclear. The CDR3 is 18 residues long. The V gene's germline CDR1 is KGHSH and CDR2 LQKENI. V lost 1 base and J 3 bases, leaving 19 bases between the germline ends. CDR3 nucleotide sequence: TGTGCCAGCTCACCACTCCCATCTTCCGTTGGGGACAATCAGCCCCAGCATTTT. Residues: CASSPLPSSVGDNQPQHF.

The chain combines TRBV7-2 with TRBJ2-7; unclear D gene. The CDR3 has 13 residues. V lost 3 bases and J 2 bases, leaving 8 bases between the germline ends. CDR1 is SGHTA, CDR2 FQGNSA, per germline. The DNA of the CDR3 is TGTGCCAGCAGCTTTTATGGTCCCTACGAGCAGTACTTC. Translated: CASSFYGPYEQYF.

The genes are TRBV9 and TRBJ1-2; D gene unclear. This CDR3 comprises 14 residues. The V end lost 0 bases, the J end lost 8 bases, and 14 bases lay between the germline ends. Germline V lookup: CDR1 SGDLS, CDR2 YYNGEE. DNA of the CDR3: TGTGCCAGCAGCGTAGATAGGCAGCGGATCGGCTACACCTTC. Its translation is CASSVDRQRIGYTF.

The CDR3 loop is CASSNLGLAGGNEQFF. The CDR3 nucleotides read TGCGCCAGCAGCAACCTCGGACTAGCGGGGGGCAATGAGCAGTTCTTC. The chain employs TRBV5-1 and TRBJ2-1; 14 positions agree with TRBD2. With 4 bases clipped from V and 6 bases from J, the junction kept 6 bases outside the gene matches. This CDR3 has 16 residues. Germline CDR1 and CDR2: SGHRS and YFSETQ.

The CDR3 spells CASSSLGGNTGELFF. The CDR3 nucleotides read TGTGCCAGCAGTTCCCTCGGGGGGAACACCGGGGAGCTGTTTTTT. V is TRBV28 and J is TRBJ2-2; possible D gene TRBD2, 6 bases. Germline assignment: CDR1 MDHEN and CDR2 SYDVKM. Trimming shortened V by 4 bases and J by 1 base, and 10 bases separated the two germline ends. The CDR3 sequence is 15 residues long.

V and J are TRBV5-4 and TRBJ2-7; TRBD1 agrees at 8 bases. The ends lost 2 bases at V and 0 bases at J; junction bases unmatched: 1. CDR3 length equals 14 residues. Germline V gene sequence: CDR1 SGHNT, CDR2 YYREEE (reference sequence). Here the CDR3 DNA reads TGTGCCAGCAGCTTTACAGGGGGCTCCTACGAGCAGTACTTC. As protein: CASSFTGGSYEQYF.

The CDR3 DNA sequence: TGCGCCAGCAGCCCCACGGGTGTGTTACGGTTCTTC. It is translated as CASSPTGVLRFF. The chain uses TRBV4-1 and TRBJ2-1; D gene ambiguous. Trimming pared 4 bases from V and 15 bases from J, leaving 16 bases between. Germline CDR1 is MGHRA and CDR2 is YSYEKL. This CDR3 region has 12 residues.